Below are 6 T cell receptor beta chains sequenced from a single sample in a study of T cells in Graves' hyperthyroidism and ophthalmopathy. Amplified TCR beta CDR3 regions came from RNA transcripts. First-round RT-PCR targeting the TCR CDR3 was performed with the HTBI primer set. TCRdb re-called the multiplex PCR reads with MiXCR, one entry per CDR3 protein. The table includes around 690,000 distinct CDR3 sequences, less than 25% detected once. Sequencing was performed on blood. These receptors originate from a man aged 30 to 39 with Graves' ophthalmopathy.

This clonotype came up a few times. The junction departs from germline at one end; a sequencing error may be responsible. The rearrangement links TRBV27 to TRBJ1-1; D might be TRBD1 (5 bases). This CDR3 contains 13 residues. The germline V gene encodes CDR1 MNHEY and CDR2 SMNVEV (reference sequence). The CDR3 sequence: CAGSSPRVNEAFF. CDR3 DNA: TGTGCCGGCAGTTCCCCCAGGGTCAATGAAGCTTTCTTT.

There are many counts of this clonotype. The V gene is TRBV11-2, the J gene TRBJ2-7, with 8 bases identical to TRBD1. Germline CDR1 reads SGHAT; CDR2 reads FQNNGV. The CDR3 is 15 residues long. V gave up 3 bases and J gave up 4 bases; unmatched junction bases: 8. CDR3 in DNA: TGTGCCAGCAGCTTCGGGACAGGACAATTTTACGAGCAGTACTTC. This sequence encodes CASSFGTGQFYEQYF.

The chain uses TRBV2 and TRBJ2-1, with D tentatively TRBD1 or TRBD2 (5 bases each). The CDR3 loop spans 15 amino acids. V was cut by 7 bases and J by 4 bases, with 17 bases left in between. The germline V gene has CDR1 SNHLY and CDR2 FYNNEI. The CDR3 DNA reads as TGTGCCAGCACGGAGGAGACAGTCGTATACAATGAGCAGTTCTTC. Its protein is CASTEETVVYNEQFF.

This clonotype was counted only a few times. The chain's CDR3 is CASSESDRANSPLHF. The CDR3 DNA sequence: TGTGCCAGCAGTGAATCGGACAGGGCTAATTCACCCCTCCACTTT. V is TRBV6-1 and J is TRBJ1-6; 8 nucleotides align to TRBD1. The CDR3 runs 15 residues. Germline V gives CDR1 MNHNS, CDR2 SASEGT. With V trimmed by 2 bases and J by 6 bases, 3 bases remained unmatched.

V gene TRBV18 combines with J gene TRBJ1-2, with D hard to call. The ends were cut back, 5 bases at V and 3 bases at J, with 16 bases in the middle. This CDR3 has 15 amino acids. CDR1 and CDR2 (germline): KGHSH, LQKENI. The CDR3 protein is CASSSSGKVDYGYTF. In nucleotides, the CDR3 is TGTGCCAGCTCATCCTCCGGGAAAGTGGACTATGGCTACACCTTC.

This chain connects TRBV19 to TRBJ1-5; D perhaps matches TRBD1 (6 bases). V lost 2 bases and J lost 0, with 26 bases in between. CDR1 LNHDA and CDR2 SQIVND come from the germline V gene (reference sequence). CDR3 length: 21 residues. The CDR3 loop reads CASSIWSYRDRSSYSNQPQHF. In nucleotides, the CDR3 is TGTGCCAGTAGTATATGGAGTTACAGGGACCGATCTTCTTATAGCAATCAGCCCCAGCATTTT. The full variable domain, completed using reference TRBV19 and TRBJ1-5, is DGGITQSPKYLFRKEGQNVTLSCEQNLNHDAMYWYRQDPGQGLRLIYYSQIVNDFQKGDIAEGYSVSREKKESFPLTVTSAQKNPTAFYLCASSIWSYRDRSSYSNQPQHFGDGTRLSIL.